Included here is one TCR beta chain sequence, with context. The data are from a study of OX40 agonist ivuxolimab in advanced cancers. Overall study context: Ivuxolimab, an agonistic anti-OX40 (CD134) antibody, was given to patients.

CDR1 is SGHRS and CDR2 is YFSETQ in the germline V gene. Trimming left V 0 bases short and J 8 bases short, with 11 bases between. The CDR3 is made up of 13 amino acids. Libraries were prepared by immunoSEQ multiplex PCR; TCRdb keeps only in-frame clonotypes and omits some of them. The data hold around 72,000 clones, with roughly four fifths observed a single time. This clonotype originated in an adult with an advanced solid tumor such as melanoma, head and neck, liver or kidney cancer. The chain employs TRBV5-1 and TRBJ1-2; D is ambiguous. The source material was CD4+ or CD8+ T cells sorted from blood, sampled in a trial of the OX40 agonist ivuxolimab. CDR3 nucleotide sequence: TGCGCCAGCAGCTTGGGACCATTTGACGGCTACACCTTC. Encoded protein: CASSLGPFDGYTF.